This TCR beta chain came from a study of T-cell reconstitution after alpha-beta-depleted transplantation in children (dated by TCRdb to the mid-2010s). Regarding the research as a whole: T-cell immune reconstitution after TCRalphabeta/CD19-depleted allogeneic hematopoietic cell transplantation in children was quantitatively tracked in the study by means of TCR repertoire profiling.

On this clonotype itself: The antigen it binds to is not known. The input lacks base qualities; no much larger clone sits a single base away.

The germline V gene yields SGDLS for CDR1 and YYNGEE for CDR2. The CDR3 goes from the cysteine to the phenylalanine over 13 residues. CDR3 DNA is the only sequence kept; it has 39 bases, read in frame from the first base. Between the V and J ends, shortened by 0 bases and 4 bases respectively, the junction contains 7 bases. The treatment or condition label here, explained by the study, means: allogeneic hematopoietic cell transplantation with graft depleted of TCRalphabeta T cells and CD19 B cells. Transplant recipients were children who received TCRalphabeta/CD19-depleted allogeneic hematopoietic cell grafts. The library was made by PCR. This sample was sequenced with an Illumina HiSeq 2500. TCR libraries were prepared with molecular barcoding, using unique molecular identifiers to normalize TCRbeta repertoire quantification. In TCRdb, the public reads were trimmed at Q25 with fastp and aligned with MiXCR, with productive beta chains retained. All rows with the same CDR3 protein become a single entry with the most common DNA and genes. The sample has about 900,000 distinct CDR3 sequences on record, less than 30% of them singletons. About 28% of the sample is held by the ten biggest clonotypes.

Here is what the overall study found, with its caveats: Over the following months the frequencies of hyperexpanded clones went down, and after one year T-cell counts and TCRbeta diversity were mostly credited to newly produced T cells. About two months after transplant, the apparently early recovery of alphabetaT-cell counts reportedly depended on just several hundred clones that had expanded rapidly and came from non-depleted graft cells. In some patients, the high TCRbeta diversity seen at day 60 was put down to recipient T cells and intrathymic progenitors that had survived conditioning.

This sequence was found in a boy under two years old who had a stem cell transplant for SCID, so the T cells may come from the graft donor. The sequence joins TRBV9 to TRBJ1-1, with the identity of the D gene unclear. The sample in question was PBMCs, mostly from graft donor cells, obtained 360 days after TCRalphabeta/CD19-depleted stem cell transplant. The nucleotide sequence is TGTGCCAGCAGCGTAGGCATGGCCACTGAAGCTTTCTTT. Its amino acids are CASSVGMATEAFF. Beyond the CDR3, the reference TRBV9 and TRBJ1-1 genes provide the residues; the full variable domain reads: DSGVTQTPKHLITATGQRVTLRCSPRSGDLSVYWYQQSLDQGLQFLIQYYNGEERAKGNILERFSAQQFPDLHSELNLSSLELGDSALYFCASSVGMATEAFFGQGTRLTVV.